This T cell receptor (beta chain) was documented in a study of blood T cell repertoires in COVID-19. On the study more broadly: Researchers got acute and convalescent COVID-19 samples from the United States, Italy and Spain. Sources were T cells, B-cell-depleted T cells, or PBMCs; the material itself was cDNA or gDNA.

In the case of this clone: Other DNA sequences from this sample encode an identical CDR3 as well.

Germline V gene lookup returns CDR1 MDHEN and CDR2 SYDVKM. CDR3 length equals 13 residues. Trimming at V came to 6 bases and at J to 2 bases, leaving 3 bases not matched to a gene. In the original workflow: Amplification from reference gene primers served as the basis for estimated nucleated cell counts. The repertoire was sequenced with immunoSEQ multiplex PCR; TCRdb's copy has only in-frame clones and lacks some. V, J and clone size derive from that table, while D and trimming were established from the DNA sequence. The table has approximately 100,000 clones, about 84% seen once. This clonotype was sampled from a human donor in a cohort sampled during active COVID-19. The sample taken for sequencing was peripheral blood. V gene TRBV28 combines with J gene TRBJ1-2; TRBD1 agrees at 7 bases. The CDR3 loop is CASSLTGNYGYTF. CDR3 nucleotide sequence: TGTGCCAGCAGCCTGACAGGGAACTATGGCTACACCTTC.